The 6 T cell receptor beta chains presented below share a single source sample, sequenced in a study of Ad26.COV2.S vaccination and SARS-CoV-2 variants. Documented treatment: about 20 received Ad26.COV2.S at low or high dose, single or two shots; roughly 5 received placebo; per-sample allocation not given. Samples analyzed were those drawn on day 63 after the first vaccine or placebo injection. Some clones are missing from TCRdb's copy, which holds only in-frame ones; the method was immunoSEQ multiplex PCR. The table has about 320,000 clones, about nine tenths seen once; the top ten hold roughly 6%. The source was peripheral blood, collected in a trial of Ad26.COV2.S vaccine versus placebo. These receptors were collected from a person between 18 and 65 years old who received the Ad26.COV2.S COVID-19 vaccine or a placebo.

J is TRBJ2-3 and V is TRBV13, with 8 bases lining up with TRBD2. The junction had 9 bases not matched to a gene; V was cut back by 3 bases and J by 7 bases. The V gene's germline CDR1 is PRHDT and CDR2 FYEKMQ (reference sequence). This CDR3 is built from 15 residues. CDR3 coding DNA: TGTGCCAGCAGCTTCCAAGTAGGCGGGAGGTATACGCAGTATTTT. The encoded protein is CASSFQVGGRYTQYF.

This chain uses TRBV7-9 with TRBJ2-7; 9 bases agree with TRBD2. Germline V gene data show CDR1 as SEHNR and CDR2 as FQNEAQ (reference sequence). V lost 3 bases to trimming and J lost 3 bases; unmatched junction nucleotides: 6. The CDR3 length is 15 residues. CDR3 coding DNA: TGTGCCAGCAGCTTGGGGGCTAGCGGGAACTACGAGCAGTACGTC. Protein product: CASSLGASGNYEQYV.

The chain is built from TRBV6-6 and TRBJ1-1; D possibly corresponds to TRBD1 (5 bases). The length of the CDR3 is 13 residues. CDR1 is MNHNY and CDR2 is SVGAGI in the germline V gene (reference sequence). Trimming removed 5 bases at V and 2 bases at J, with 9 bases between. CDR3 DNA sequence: TGTGCCAGCAGTACAGGAACTAACACTGAAGCTTTCTTT. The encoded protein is CASSTGTNTEAFF.

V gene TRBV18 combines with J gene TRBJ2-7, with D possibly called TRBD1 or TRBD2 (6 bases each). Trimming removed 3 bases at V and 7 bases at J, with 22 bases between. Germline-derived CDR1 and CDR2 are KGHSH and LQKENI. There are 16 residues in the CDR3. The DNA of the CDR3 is TGTGCCAGCTCACCTGTTTGGGGCAGGGGAGGTGGGGAGCAGTACGTC. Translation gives CASSPVWGRGGGEQYV.

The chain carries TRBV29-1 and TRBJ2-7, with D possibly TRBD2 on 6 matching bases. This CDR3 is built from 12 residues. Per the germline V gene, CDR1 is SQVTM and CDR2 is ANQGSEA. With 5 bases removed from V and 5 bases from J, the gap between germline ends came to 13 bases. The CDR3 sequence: CSVYSREDEQYF. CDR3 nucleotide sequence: TGCAGCGTTTATTCCAGGGAGGACGAGCAGTACTTC.

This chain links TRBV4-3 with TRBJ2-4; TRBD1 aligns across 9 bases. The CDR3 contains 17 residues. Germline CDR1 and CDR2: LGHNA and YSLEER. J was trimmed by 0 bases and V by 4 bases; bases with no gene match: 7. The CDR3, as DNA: TGCGCCAGCAGCCCCCACCCGGGACAGGGAGCCAAAAACATTCAGTACTTC. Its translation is CASSPHPGQGAKNIQYF.